This T cell receptor (beta chain) was profiled in a study of T cells in localized non-small cell lung cancer. Trimming cost V 4 bases and J 5 bases, with 9 bases left between them. CDR1 is LNHDA, CDR2 SQIVND, per germline (reference sequence). This CDR3 comprises 13 residues. About this clone itself: Its matching antigen is unknown.

Repertoires were generated with immunoSEQ multiplex PCR, while TCRdb's copy carries only in-frame clones and drops some. Of about 59,000 clones listed, under 90% are singletons. General study results and limits: Without multi-region sequencing, intratumor heterogeneity could not be excluded. Of the tissues analyzed, uninvolved adjacent lung showed maximal T cell clonality, greater than tumor. In the blood, greater T cell density corresponded to longer overall survival. The appearance of a median approximately 57 of the top 100 tumor clones was seen in adjacent lung.

This chain joins TRBV19 and TRBJ1-5, with D tentatively TRBD1 (5 bases). The receptor comes from a woman aged 35-70 years with stage I lung adenocarcinoma. The material sequenced was peripheral blood, taken before any cancer treatment. CDR3 coding DNA: TGTGCCAGTAGTACCCAGGGAGATCAGCCCCAGCATTTT. Translation: CASSTQGDQPQHF.